These 20 T cell receptor beta chains came from one sample sequenced in a study of cytomegalovirus exposure and HLA in healthy donors listed by TCRdb under 2017. The library was generated by the immunoSEQ multiplex PCR assay. For the multiplex PCR, a mixture combining 60 forward primers for TCR Vbeta segments and 13 reverse primers for TCR Jbeta segments was used. TCRdb re-hosts the immuneACCESS table, in-frame sequences only. Its copies lack some clones; in the studies checked, an unresolved V gene accounts for under half of them, and the cause for the rest is not known. This sample gives a few hundred thousand clones in total; roughly 80% of them show up just once. The top ten hold 2.5% to 3% of the sample. The specimen was PBMCs. The receptors derive from a man aged 30-40 years in good health and CMV-seronegative.

The chain recombines TRBV28 with TRBJ1-5, with 11 positions matching TRBD1. Germline assignment: CDR1 MDHEN and CDR2 SYDVKM. There are 17 residues in the CDR3. The V and J ends lost 4 bases and 6 bases, in that order; junction bases with no gene match: 11. The CDR3, as DNA: TGTGCCAGCAGTTCCATCCCGGGACAGGGGGTAGGTCAGCCCCAGCATTTT. Protein sequence: CASSSIPGQGVGQPQHF. The variable domain in full, with the rest retrieved from reference TRBV28 and TRBJ1-5, is DVKVTQSSRYLVKRTGEKVFLECVQDMDHENMFWYRQDPGLGLRLIYFSYDVKMKEKGDIPEGYSVSREKKERFSLILESASTNQTSMYLCASSSIPGQGVGQPQHFGDGTRLSIL.

This clone was recorded a few times. The CDR3 coding sequence is TGCGCCAGCCCTTCTGCGGATACGCAGTATTTT. Amino acids: CASPSADTQYF. The chain couples TRBV23-1 to TRBJ2-3; D unresolved. TRBV23-1 is identified as an open reading frame with a role that is uncertain. The CDR3 length is 11 residues. Between the trimmed V and J ends, which lost 8 bases and 6 bases, there was a span of 9 bases.

The V call is TRBV6-5, the J call TRBJ1-1; D unclear. The CDR3 runs to 13 residues. V was pared by 0 bases and J by 11 bases, with 13 bases between. CDR1 MNHEY and CDR2 SVGAGI come from the germline V gene. CDR3 in DNA: TGTGCCAGCAGTTACTCGAAGGGAGGAGAGGCTTTCTTT. This codes for CASSYSKGGEAFF.

The chain joins TRBV29-1 to TRBJ2-1; TRBD1 aligns across 8 bases. Germline loops: CDR1 SQVTM, CDR2 ANQGSEA. The V segment lost 2 bases and the J segment 5 bases; nucleotides outside the gene matches: 5. CDR3 length: 14 amino acids. As DNA, the CDR3 is TGCAGCGTTGAACGGGACAGGCGGGACAATGAGCAGTTCTTC. Amino acid sequence: CSVERDRRDNEQFF.

The chain couples TRBV5-1 to TRBJ2-5; D is ambiguous. CDR1 is SGHRS and CDR2 is YFSETQ in the germline V gene. CDR3 length: 14 amino acids. V was cut by 4 bases and J by 5 bases, with 15 bases left in between. DNA of the CDR3: TGCGCCAGCAGCGCCCGCGAGTTCGAGGAGACCCAGTACTTC. Its translation is CASSAREFEETQYF.

This chain connects TRBV7-2 to TRBJ1-4; D call uncertain. Germline CDR1 reads SGHTA; CDR2 reads FQGNSA. V was pared by 7 bases and J by 8 bases, with 14 bases between. This CDR3 is built from 13 residues. CDR3 in DNA: TGTGCCAGCACCTCACAGTTAGGAGAAAAACTGTTTTTT. Protein: CASTSQLGEKLFF.

In its sample, this clone was seen a few times. This chain joins TRBV4-1 and TRBJ2-7; TRBD1 aligns across 12 bases. V shed 1 base, J shed 6 bases, and the junction held 4 bases outside the gene matches. This CDR3 spans 15 amino acids. Germline V gene lookup returns CDR1 MGHRA and CDR2 YSYEKL. CDR3 sequence (DNA): TGCGCCAGCAGCCAAGCCGGGACAGGGGGCCTCGAGCAGTACTTC. As protein: CASSQAGTGGLEQYF.

The rearrangement uses TRBV9 and TRBJ1-1; 8 positions match TRBD1. Germline V gene data show CDR1 as SGDLS and CDR2 as YYNGEE. The CDR3 covers 15 residues. The V and J ends lost 2 bases and 4 bases, in that order; junction bases with no gene match: 7. CDR3 loop: CASSVGTGRGTEAFF. The DNA of the CDR3 is TGTGCCAGCAGCGTTGGGACAGGCCGTGGCACTGAAGCTTTCTTT.

The chain joins TRBV9 to TRBJ2-2, with 9 nucleotides matching TRBD1. The germline V gene has CDR1 SGDLS and CDR2 YYNGEE. The CDR3 totals 15 residues. The ends lost 4 bases at V and 5 bases at J; junction bases unmatched: 6. CDR3 sequence: CASSPGTGSTGELFF. The CDR3 DNA reads as TGTGCCAGCAGCCCCGGGACAGGGAGTACCGGGGAGCTGTTTTTT. Together with reference TRBV9 and TRBJ2-2, the CDR3 gives the full variable domain: DSGVTQTPKHLITATGQRVTLRCSPRSGDLSVYWYQQSLDQGLQFLIQYYNGEERAKGNILERFSAQQFPDLHSELNLSSLELGDSALYFCASSPGTGSTGELFFGEGSRLTVL.

This rearrangement joins TRBV11-2 to TRBJ1-2; TRBD1 aligns across 10 bases. The J segment lost 7 bases and the V segment lost 3 bases, leaving 2 bases of the junction unmatched. The CDR3 loop spans 13 amino acids. Germline CDR1 reads SGHAT; CDR2 reads FQNNGV. CDR3 region: CASSFDRGLGYTF. The CDR3 DNA reads TGTGCCAGCAGCTTCGACAGGGGGCTTGGCTACACCTTC.

The rearrangement uses TRBV4-1 and TRBJ2-7, with TRBD1 matching over 7 bases. Trimming took 1 base from V and 3 from J; bases not matched to a gene: 6. Germline CDR1 reads MGHRA; CDR2 reads YSYEKL. The CDR3 is 15 residues long. CDR3 sequence: CASSQADRWGYEQYF. The CDR3 DNA reads as TGCGCCAGCAGCCAAGCGGACAGGTGGGGCTACGAGCAGTACTTC.

This chain connects TRBV27 to TRBJ2-5, with a possible D match to TRBD1 (5 bases). The CDR3 sequence is 13 residues long. V dropped 8 bases and J dropped 4 bases, with 14 bases sitting between them. Germline CDR1 reads MNHEY; CDR2 reads SMNVEV (reference sequence). In DNA, the CDR3 is TGTGCCAGCGGAGACAGTTGGGGAGAGACCCAGTACTTC. This translates into CASGDSWGETQYF.

This rearrangement joins TRBV19 to TRBJ2-7, with TRBD2 matching 9 bases. The J segment lost 6 bases and the V segment lost 3 bases, leaving 3 bases of the junction unmatched. This CDR3 contains 13 residues. Germline lookup yields CDR1 LNHDA and CDR2 SQIVND (reference sequence). Here the CDR3 reads CASSIGLASEQYF. For the CDR3, the DNA is TGTGCCAGTAGTATTGGACTAGCGAGCGAGCAGTACTTC.

The J gene is TRBJ2-1, the V gene TRBV6-4, with 8 nucleotides matching TRBD2. Trimming took 0 bases from V and 4 from J; bases not matched to a gene: 2. CDR1 and CDR2 (germline): MRHNA, SNTAGT. This CDR3 has 15 amino acids. In nucleotides, the CDR3 is TGTGCCAGCAGTGACTCACGGGGGGGTTACAATGAGCAGTTCTTC. As protein: CASSDSRGGYNEQFF.

The chain links TRBV7-5 to TRBJ2-7; TRBD2, the D gene given by the table, was not confirmed from the DNA. TRBV7-5 is labeled a pseudogene. The CDR3 covers 12 residues. This chain's CDR3 is CARRHSGRGQYF. Here the CDR3 DNA reads TGTGCCAGAAGACATAGCGGGAGAGGGCAGTACTTC.

V gene TRBV27 combines with J gene TRBJ1-2, with 8 bases matching TRBD1. The V segment lost 5 bases and the J segment 7 bases; nucleotides outside the gene matches: 6. The CDR3 runs to 13 residues. Germline V lookup: CDR1 MNHEY, CDR2 SMNVEV (reference sequence). CDR3 in DNA: TGTGCCAGCAGTCCGGCAGGGGGCGCTGGCTACACCTTC. It yields the protein CASSPAGGAGYTF.

This clone was observed a handful of times. This chain uses TRBV6-5 with TRBJ1-1, with 9 nucleotides matching TRBD1. This CDR3 contains 15 residues. Germline CDR1 reads MNHEY; CDR2 reads SVGAGI. The V and J ends lost 6 bases and 3 bases, in that order; junction bases with no gene match: 8. The CDR3 is CASRYPGTGYTEAFF. The CDR3 nucleotides are TGTGCCAGCAGGTATCCCGGGACAGGGTACACTGAAGCTTTCTTT.

V is TRBV6-1 and J is TRBJ1-1; D is unresolved. The germline V gene has CDR1 MNHNS and CDR2 SASEGT. The CDR3 has 12 residues. The germline V and J ends were trimmed by 7 bases and 1 base, with 7 bases remaining between them. DNA of the CDR3: TGTGCCAGCAAAAAACAGAACACTGAAGCTTTCTTT. It translates to CASKKQNTEAFF.

The gene calls are TRBV29-1 and TRBJ1-1; 7 bases align to TRBD1. The V segment lost 7 bases and the J segment 4 bases; nucleotides outside the gene matches: 6. From germline, CDR1 is SQVTM and CDR2 ANQGSEA. The CDR3 runs to 12 residues. The CDR3 region has the DNA TGCAGCGGATTAACAGGGGTCACTGAAGCTTTCTTT. This translates into CSGLTGVTEAFF.

The chain couples TRBV5-1 to TRBJ2-7; D is possibly TRBD1 (5 bases). Trimming removed 2 bases at V and 2 bases at J, with 11 bases between. CDR1 is SGHRS and CDR2 is YFSETQ in the germline V gene. The CDR3 is 14 residues long. Here the CDR3 reads CASSLKGAAYEQYF. The CDR3 DNA is TGCGCCAGCAGCTTAAAAGGGGCAGCCTACGAGCAGTACTTC.